The 4 T cell receptor beta chains listed next were all sequenced from one sample in a study of blood T cell repertoires in COVID-19. Sequencing was performed with immunoSEQ multiplex PCR; in TCRdb, only in-frame clones are kept and a portion is missing. The table records more than 200,000 clones, 65% to 85% of them present only once. Material for sequencing was peripheral blood. Source of these receptors: a middle-aged man with acute or convalescent COVID-19.

The genes are TRBV19 and TRBJ2-7; 12 positions match TRBD2. V dropped 5 bases and J dropped 4; count of bases not matched to a gene: 9. CDR1 LNHDA and CDR2 SQIVND come from the germline V gene (reference sequence). This CDR3 has 16 residues. CDR3: CASSPRSSGRVYEQYF. CDR3 nucleotides: TGTGCCAGTAGTCCTCGATCTAGCGGGAGGGTTTACGAGCAGTACTTC.

V usage is TRBV24-1 and J usage is TRBJ2-3; TRBD2 might be the D (5 bases). CDR1 and CDR2 from the germline V gene are KGHDR and SFDVKD. Trimming removed 7 bases at V and 1 base at J, with 8 bases between. The CDR3 totals 13 residues. CDR3 loop: CATRGEGTDTQYF. CDR3 nucleotides: TGTGCCACCAGGGGAGAAGGCACAGATACGCAGTATTTT.

J is TRBJ2-7 and V is TRBV6-6, with unresolved D. The length of the CDR3 is 12 residues. Germline assignment: CDR1 MNHNY and CDR2 SVGAGI (reference sequence). The germline V and J ends were trimmed by 5 bases and 2 bases, with 7 bases remaining between them. CDR3 loop: CASSTDTYEQYF. CDR3 DNA sequence: TGTGCCAGCAGTACCGACACCTACGAGCAGTACTTC.

The J gene is TRBJ1-4, the V gene TRBV2; the D gene is possibly TRBD1 (6 bases). V was clipped by 7 bases and J by 5 bases, with 14 bases between them. CDR1 and CDR2 from the germline V gene are SNHLY and FYNNEI. The CDR3 contains 14 residues. Here the CDR3 reads CASKGGQTNEKLFF. In DNA, the CDR3 is TGTGCCAGCAAGGGTGGACAGACGAATGAAAAACTGTTTTTT.